One sample yielded the 11 T cell receptor beta chains listed below, sequenced in a study of beta chain features in type 1 diabetes. Whole-study findings and limits: Moderate yet significant TCRB CDR3 shortening was seen in Type 1 diabetes patients in all four CD4+ subsets.

Reverse transcribing all isolated RNA meant expressed TCRB transcripts were sequenced. TCRdb's table, derived via immunoSEQ multiplex PCR, lists solely in-frame clones and lacks some. The sample lists 300,000 to 400,000 clones, approximately 15% occurring once. These receptors lack a known antigen. Sequencing was carried out using naive CD4+ T cells from blood. All receptors come from a woman in her late teens or twenties with type 1 diabetes.

This clone was detected only a few times. V and J are TRBV29-1 and TRBJ2-7; 7 bases are a match to TRBD1. This CDR3 is built from 13 residues. J was trimmed by 0 bases and V by 4 bases; bases with no gene match: 3. Per germline, CDR1 SQVTM and CDR2 ANQGSEA. The CDR3 DNA reads as TGCAGCGTTGGAAGGGGGCTCTCCTACGAGCAGTACTTC. Its protein product is CSVGRGLSYEQYF.

This clone was detected once. The genes are TRBV11-3 and TRBJ2-2, with 9 bases matching TRBD1. The CDR3 covers 17 residues. V trimming: 1 base; J trimming: 3 bases; junction bases outside the gene matches: 6. CDR1 SGHNT and CDR2 YENEEA come from the germline V gene. The CDR3 coding sequence is TGTGCCAGCAGCTTAGTGGGGACAGGGCGGGACACCGGGGAGCTGTTTTTT. This sequence encodes CASSLVGTGRDTGELFF.

The chain is built from TRBV5-4 and TRBJ2-7, with 13 nucleotides matching TRBD2. Germline V gives CDR1 SGHNT, CDR2 YYREEE (reference sequence). The V gene end was trimmed by 3 bases and the J gene end by 9 bases; junction bases not matched to a gene: 9. The CDR3 loop spans 15 amino acids. CDR3 region: CASSSSGTSGIAQYV. The CDR3 DNA is TGTGCCAGCAGCTCCTCCGGGACTAGCGGGATTGCGCAGTACGTC.

V usage is TRBV7-8 and J usage is TRBJ2-7; 12 positions agree with TRBD2. Germline V gives CDR1 SGHVS, CDR2 FQNEAQ. The J segment lost 7 bases and the V segment lost 1 base, leaving 5 bases of the junction unmatched. The CDR3 has 15 amino acids. CDR3 loop: CASSLVTSGRGEQYF. For the CDR3, the DNA is TGTGCCAGCAGCTTAGTGACTAGCGGGAGAGGTGAGCAGTACTTC.

Remarks on this clone: At the DNA level, this CDR3 is encoded by other sequences in the same sample as well. The V gene is TRBV5-1, the J gene TRBJ2-1; 12 nucleotides agree with TRBD2. The CDR3 extends over 16 amino acids. The germline V gene encodes CDR1 SGHRS and CDR2 YFSETQ. With V trimmed by 5 bases and J by 5 bases, 8 bases remained unmatched. CDR3 nucleotide sequence: TGCGCCAGCAGTTTCCTAGCGGGAGGGGGACACAATGAGCAGTTCTTC. It translates to CASSFLAGGGHNEQFF.

This clone was observed a handful of times. The chain is built from TRBV18 and TRBJ2-7, with a tentative D call TRBD2 (6 bases). This CDR3 spans 12 amino acids. The germline V gene encodes CDR1 KGHSH and CDR2 LQKENI. The germline V and J ends were trimmed by 4 bases and 6 bases, with 10 bases remaining between them. This CDR3 reads CASSLPGVEQYF. Here the CDR3 DNA reads TGTGCCAGCTCACTCCCGGGGGTCGAGCAGTACTTC.

This clone appeared a few times. The chain combines TRBV7-2 with TRBJ2-1; 8 positions agree with TRBD2. CDR3 length equals 14 residues. Germline V gives CDR1 SGHTA, CDR2 FQGNSA. Trimming took 1 base from V and 10 from J; bases not matched to a gene: 6. The CDR3 bases are TGTGCCAGCAGCTTAGGGGGACTAGTCGAAGAGCAGTTCTTC. Translated: CASSLGGLVEEQFF.

This clone occurred a few times. Written as DNA, the CDR3 is TGTGCCAGCAGCCCTTCAGGACAGGAGACCCAGTACTTC. It codes for CASSPSGQETQYF. The V call is TRBV28, the J call TRBJ2-5; possibly TRBD1 for D (6 bases). CDR3 length: 13 residues. Germline CDR1 MDHEN, CDR2 SYDVKM. The ends were cut back, 6 bases at V and 5 bases at J, with 13 bases in the middle. Drawing the rest from reference TRBV28 and TRBJ2-5, the complete variable domain is DVKVTQSSRYLVKRTGEKVFLECVQDMDHENMFWYRQDPGLGLRLIYFSYDVKMKEKGDIPEGYSVSREKKERFSLILESASTNQTSMYLCASSPSGQETQYFGPGTRLLVL.

The CDR3: CASSFGLAETYNEQFF. The CDR3 nucleotides read TGTGCCAGCAGCTTCGGACTAGCGGAAACCTACAATGAGCAGTTCTTC. The chain uses TRBV13 and TRBJ2-1, with 10 bases matching TRBD2. The CDR3 spans 16 residues. The V and J ends lost 3 bases and 2 bases, in that order; junction bases with no gene match: 4. The germline CDR1 and CDR2 sequences are PRHDT and FYEKMQ (reference sequence).

The rearrangement links TRBV27 to TRBJ2-5; D remains unclear. Germline CDR1 MNHEY, CDR2 SMNVEV (reference sequence). The CDR3 length is 13 residues. V was trimmed by 2 bases and J by 3 bases, leaving 7 bases between them. The CDR3 DNA reads as TGTGCCAGCAGTTTAACACCCGAAGAGACCCAGTACTTC. This sequence encodes CASSLTPEETQYF.

The chain recombines TRBV7-2 with TRBJ2-1; the match to TRBD2 covers 11 bases. CDR3 length: 14 residues. CDR1 SGHTA and CDR2 FQGNSA come from the germline V gene. V shed 5 bases, J shed 10 bases, and the junction held 7 bases outside the gene matches. The CDR3, as DNA: TGTGCCAGCAGCACATTAGCGGGAGGGTCCGAGCAGTTCTTC. Its translation: CASSTLAGGSEQFF.